This T cell receptor (beta chain) was retrieved from a study of blood T cell repertoires in COVID-19. Study background: Acute-phase and convalescent COVID-19 samples originated in the United States, Italy and Spain.

V was cut by 5 bases and J by 1 base, with 13 bases left in between. The CDR3 is 15 amino acids. Germline-derived CDR1 and CDR2 are SGHVS and FNYEAQ. Method: immunoSEQ multiplex PCR; TCRdb's copy keeps in-frame clones and lacks some. Of more than 90,000 clones detected, about 75% appear once; the ten largest clones hold approximately 10%. This TCR was recovered from an elderly woman with acute or convalescent COVID-19. V usage is TRBV7-6 and J usage is TRBJ2-3, with D tentatively TRBD1 (5 bases). Sequencing was performed on peripheral blood. CDR3 nucleotides: TGTGCCAGCAGCGTTGACAGCCCCCGCACAGATACGCAGTATTTT. Protein sequence: CASSVDSPRTDTQYF.